This paragraph reports one T cell receptor beta chain. These data are taken from a study of blood T cells in healthy people across ages. Each sample used at least 6.5 million PBMCs. V lost 6 bases and J 6 bases, leaving 17 bases between the germline ends. Germline V gene sequence: CDR1 LGHDT, CDR2 YNNKEL (reference sequence). CDR3 length: 14 residues. The use of a sample-barcoded 5' primer and a J-beta primer mix characterized a second PCR of about 6 to 11 cycles. Each CDR3 protein is one row after TCRdb ran MiXCR on the 5' RACE reads. The table shows 700,000 or so distinct CDR3 sequences, with approximately 40% occurring only once.

The chain has TRBV3-1 and TRBJ1-2; a weak D match, TRBD1 (5 bases). This TCR was sampled from an elderly man in good health. Sequencing was done on a sample of blood. The CDR3 spells CASSRFQGRNGYTF. The CDR3 bases are TGTGCCAGCAGTCGTTTCCAGGGAAGGAATGGCTACACCTTC.